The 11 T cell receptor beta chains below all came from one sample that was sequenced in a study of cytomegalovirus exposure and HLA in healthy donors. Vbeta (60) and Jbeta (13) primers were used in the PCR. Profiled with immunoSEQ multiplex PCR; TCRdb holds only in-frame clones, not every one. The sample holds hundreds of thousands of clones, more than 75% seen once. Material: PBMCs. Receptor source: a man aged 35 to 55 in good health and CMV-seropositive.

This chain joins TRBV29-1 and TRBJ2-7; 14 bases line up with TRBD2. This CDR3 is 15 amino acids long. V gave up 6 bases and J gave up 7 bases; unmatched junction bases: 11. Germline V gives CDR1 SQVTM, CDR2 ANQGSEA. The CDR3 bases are TGCAGCGTGGGAAGGGGACTAGCGGGAGTAGGTGAGCAGTACTTC. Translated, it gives CSVGRGLAGVGEQYF.

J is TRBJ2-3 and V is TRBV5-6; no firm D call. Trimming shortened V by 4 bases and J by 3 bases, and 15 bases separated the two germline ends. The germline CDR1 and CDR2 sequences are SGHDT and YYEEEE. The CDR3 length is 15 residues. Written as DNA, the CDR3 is TGTGCCAGCAGCCCGACAAGCAGAATAACAGATACGCAGTATTTT. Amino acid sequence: CASSPTSRITDTQYF.

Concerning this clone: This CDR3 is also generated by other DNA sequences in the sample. CDR3: CASSGTGNQPQHF. As DNA, the CDR3 is TGTGCCAGTAGCGGGACAGGCAATCAGCCCCAGCATTTT. The chain is built from TRBV19 and TRBJ1-5, with 7 bases that match TRBD1. This CDR3 comprises 13 residues. Germline V gene sequence: CDR1 LNHDA, CDR2 SQIVND (reference sequence). With V trimmed by 6 bases and J by 2 bases, 1 base remained unmatched.

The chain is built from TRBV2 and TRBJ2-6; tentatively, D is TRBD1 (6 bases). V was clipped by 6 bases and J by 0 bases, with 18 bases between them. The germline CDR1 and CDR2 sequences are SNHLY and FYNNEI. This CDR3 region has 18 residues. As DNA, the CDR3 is TGTGCCAGCAGCGTTACAGGGCAGTCGATCTCTGGGGCCAACGTCCTGACTTTC. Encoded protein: CASSVTGQSISGANVLTF.

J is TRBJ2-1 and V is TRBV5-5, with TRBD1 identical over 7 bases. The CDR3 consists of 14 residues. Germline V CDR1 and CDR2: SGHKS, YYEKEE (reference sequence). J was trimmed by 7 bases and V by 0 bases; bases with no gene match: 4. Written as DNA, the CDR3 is TGTGCCAGCAGCTTGGGTCAACAGGGGAATGAGCAGTTCTTC. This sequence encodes CASSLGQQGNEQFF. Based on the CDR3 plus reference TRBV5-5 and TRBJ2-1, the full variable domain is DAGVTQSPTHLIKTRGQQVTLRCSPISGHKSVSWYQQVLGQGPQFIFQYYEKEERGRGNFPDRFSARQFPNYSSELNVNALLLGDSALYLCASSLGQQGNEQFFGPGTRLTVL.

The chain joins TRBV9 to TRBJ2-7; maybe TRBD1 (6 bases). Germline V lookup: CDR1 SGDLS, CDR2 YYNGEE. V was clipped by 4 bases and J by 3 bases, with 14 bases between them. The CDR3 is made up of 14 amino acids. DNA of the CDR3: TGTGCCAGCAGCCCCGGACAGAATCTCTACGAGCAGTACTTC. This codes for CASSPGQNLYEQYF.

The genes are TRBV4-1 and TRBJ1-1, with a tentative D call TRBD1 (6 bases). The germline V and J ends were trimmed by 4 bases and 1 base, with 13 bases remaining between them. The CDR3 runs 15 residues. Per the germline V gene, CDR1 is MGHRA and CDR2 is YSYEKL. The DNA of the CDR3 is TGCGCCAGCAGCCCACTCCGGGACACGAACACTGAAGCTTTCTTT. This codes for CASSPLRDTNTEAFF.

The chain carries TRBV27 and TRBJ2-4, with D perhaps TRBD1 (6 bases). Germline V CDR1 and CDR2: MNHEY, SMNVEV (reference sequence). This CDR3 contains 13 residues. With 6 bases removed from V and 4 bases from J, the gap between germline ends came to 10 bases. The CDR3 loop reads CASSPGTKNIQYF. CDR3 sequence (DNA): TGTGCCAGCAGCCCAGGGACAAAAAACATTCAGTACTTC.

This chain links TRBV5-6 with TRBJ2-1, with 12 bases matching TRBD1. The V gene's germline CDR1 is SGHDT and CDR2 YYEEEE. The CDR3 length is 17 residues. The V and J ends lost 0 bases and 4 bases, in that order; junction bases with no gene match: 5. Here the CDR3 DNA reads TGTGCCAGCAGCTTGGTAGGGACAGGGGGCGATTACAATGAGCAGTTCTTC. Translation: CASSLVGTGGDYNEQFF.

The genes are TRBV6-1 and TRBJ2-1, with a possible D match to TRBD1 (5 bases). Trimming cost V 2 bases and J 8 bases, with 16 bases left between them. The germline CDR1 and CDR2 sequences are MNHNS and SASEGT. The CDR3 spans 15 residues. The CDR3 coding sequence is TGTGCCAGCAGTGAAACGACAGTCGGCCCGTATGAGCAGTTCTTC. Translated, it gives CASSETTVGPYEQFF.

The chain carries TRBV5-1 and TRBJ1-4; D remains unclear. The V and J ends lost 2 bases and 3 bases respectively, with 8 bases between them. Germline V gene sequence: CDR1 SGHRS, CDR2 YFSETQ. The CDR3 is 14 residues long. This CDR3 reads CASSFASPNEKLFF. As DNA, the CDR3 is TGCGCCAGCAGCTTTGCTAGTCCTAATGAAAAACTGTTTTTT. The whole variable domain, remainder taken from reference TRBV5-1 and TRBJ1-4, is KAGVTQTPRYLIKTRGQQVTLSCSPISGHRSVSWYQQTPGQGLQFLFEYFSETQRNKGNFPGRFSGRQFSNSRSEMNVSTLELGDSALYLCASSFASPNEKLFFGSGTQLSVL.